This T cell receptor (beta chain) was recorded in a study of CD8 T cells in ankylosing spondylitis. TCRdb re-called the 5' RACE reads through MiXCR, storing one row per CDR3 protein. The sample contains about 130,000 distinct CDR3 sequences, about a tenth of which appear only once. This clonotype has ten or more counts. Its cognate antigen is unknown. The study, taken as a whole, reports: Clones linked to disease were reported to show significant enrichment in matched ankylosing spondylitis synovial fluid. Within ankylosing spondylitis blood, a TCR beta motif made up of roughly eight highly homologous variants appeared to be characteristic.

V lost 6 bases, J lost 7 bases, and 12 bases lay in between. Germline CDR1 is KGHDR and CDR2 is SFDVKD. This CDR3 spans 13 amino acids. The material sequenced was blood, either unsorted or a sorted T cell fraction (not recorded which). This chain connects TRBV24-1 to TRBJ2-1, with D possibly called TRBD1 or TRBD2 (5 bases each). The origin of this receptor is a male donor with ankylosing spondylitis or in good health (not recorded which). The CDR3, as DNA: TGTGCCACCAGTTACCGGGGACGGAATGAGCAGTTCTTC. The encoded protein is CATSYRGRNEQFF.